The clone carrying this T cell receptor beta chain turned up a few times. Alongside a J-beta primer mix, a sample-barcoded 5' primer served in a second PCR lasting roughly 6 to 11 cycles. Tagging of each cDNA molecule was performed by a template-switch adaptor with 12 random nucleotides. Each CDR3 protein gets one entry after TCRdb re-called the 5' RACE reads with MiXCR. The sample includes hundreds of thousands of distinct CDR3 sequences, around a fifth of them seen just once. This sample stems from a study of blood T cells in healthy people across ages. This CDR3 contains 19 residues. Germline values: CDR1 LGHNA, CDR2 YSLEER. V lost 1 base to trimming and J lost 8 bases, with 27 bases between them.

Sequencing was performed on blood. The clonotype was recovered from a man in his 70s in good health. The rearrangement joins TRBV4-3 to TRBJ2-1; D is possibly TRBD2 (5 bases). As DNA, the CDR3 is TGCGCCAGCAGCCAAGGATTAAATTTGATTGCGCGGGTTAAGGATGAGCAGTTCTTC. It specifies CASSQGLNLIARVKDEQFF.